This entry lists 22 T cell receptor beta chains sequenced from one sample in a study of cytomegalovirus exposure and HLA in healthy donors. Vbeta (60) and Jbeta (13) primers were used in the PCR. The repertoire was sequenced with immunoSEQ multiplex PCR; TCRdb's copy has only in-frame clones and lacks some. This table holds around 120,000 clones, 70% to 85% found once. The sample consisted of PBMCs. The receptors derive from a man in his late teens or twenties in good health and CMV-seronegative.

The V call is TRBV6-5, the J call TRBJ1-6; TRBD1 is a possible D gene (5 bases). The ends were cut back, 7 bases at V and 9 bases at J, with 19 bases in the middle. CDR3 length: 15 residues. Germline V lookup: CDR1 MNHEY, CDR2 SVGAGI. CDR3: CASTPGEGLGSPLHF. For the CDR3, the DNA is TGTGCCAGCACCCCCGGGGAGGGGCTTGGTTCACCCCTCCACTTT.

The CDR3 nucleotides read TGTGCCAGCACCTTCGCGAATGAGCAGTTCTTC. This gives the protein CASTFANEQFF. The chain joins TRBV27 to TRBJ2-1, with no clear D. Germline CDR1 and CDR2: MNHEY and SMNVEV (reference sequence). The CDR3 is 11 residues long. Trimming pared 7 bases from V and 7 bases from J, leaving 8 bases between.

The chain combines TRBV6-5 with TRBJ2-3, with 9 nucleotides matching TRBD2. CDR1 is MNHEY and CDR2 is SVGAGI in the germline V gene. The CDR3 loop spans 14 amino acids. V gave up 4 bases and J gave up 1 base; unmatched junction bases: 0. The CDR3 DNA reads TGTGCCAGCAGTTCTAGCGGGGGCACAGATACGCAGTATTTT. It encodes CASSSSGGTDTQYF.

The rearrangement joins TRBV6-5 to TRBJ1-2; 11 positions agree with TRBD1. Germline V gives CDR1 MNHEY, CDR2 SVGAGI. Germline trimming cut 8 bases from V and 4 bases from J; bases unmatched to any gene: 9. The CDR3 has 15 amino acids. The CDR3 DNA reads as TGTGCCAGCTCCGGCCGGACAGGGGGCGGCTATGGCTACACCTTC. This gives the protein CASSGRTGGGYGYTF.

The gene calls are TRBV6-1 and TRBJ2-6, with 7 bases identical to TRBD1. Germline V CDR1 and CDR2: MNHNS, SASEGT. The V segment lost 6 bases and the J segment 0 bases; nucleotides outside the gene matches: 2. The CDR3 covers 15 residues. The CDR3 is CASRRQGSGANVLTF. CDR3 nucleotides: TGTGCCAGCAGGAGACAGGGCTCTGGGGCCAACGTCCTGACTTTC.

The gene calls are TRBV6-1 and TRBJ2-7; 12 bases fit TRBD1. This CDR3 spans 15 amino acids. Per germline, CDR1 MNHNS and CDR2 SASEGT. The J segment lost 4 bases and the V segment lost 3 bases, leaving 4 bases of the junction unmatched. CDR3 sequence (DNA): TGTGCCAGCAGTGATGTGGGACAGGGGGCGTACGAGCAGTACTTC. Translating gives CASSDVGQGAYEQYF.

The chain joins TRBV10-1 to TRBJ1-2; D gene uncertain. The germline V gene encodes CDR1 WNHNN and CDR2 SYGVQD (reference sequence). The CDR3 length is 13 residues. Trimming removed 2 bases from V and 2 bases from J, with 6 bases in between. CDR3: CASSELRNYGYTF. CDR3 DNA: TGCGCCAGCAGTGAGCTCAGGAACTATGGCTACACCTTC.

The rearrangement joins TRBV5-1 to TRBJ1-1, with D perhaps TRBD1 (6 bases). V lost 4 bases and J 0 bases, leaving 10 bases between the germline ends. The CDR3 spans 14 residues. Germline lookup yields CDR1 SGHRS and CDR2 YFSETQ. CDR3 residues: CASSNGQMNTEAFF. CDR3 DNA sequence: TGCGCCAGCAGCAACGGACAGATGAACACTGAAGCTTTCTTT.

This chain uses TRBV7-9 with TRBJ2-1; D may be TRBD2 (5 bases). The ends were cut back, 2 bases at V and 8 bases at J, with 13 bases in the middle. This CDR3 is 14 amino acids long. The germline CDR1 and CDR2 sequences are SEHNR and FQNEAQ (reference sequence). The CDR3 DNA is TGTGCCAGCAGCTTAATACCGGGGAACGATGAGCAGTTCTTC. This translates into CASSLIPGNDEQFF.

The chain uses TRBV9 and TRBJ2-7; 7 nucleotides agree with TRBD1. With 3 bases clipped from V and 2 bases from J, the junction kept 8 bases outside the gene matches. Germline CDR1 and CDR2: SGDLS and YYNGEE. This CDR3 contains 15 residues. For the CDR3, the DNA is TGTGCCAGCAGCGAGACCCCGGGACAGACCTACGAGCAGTACTTC. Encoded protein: CASSETPGQTYEQYF.

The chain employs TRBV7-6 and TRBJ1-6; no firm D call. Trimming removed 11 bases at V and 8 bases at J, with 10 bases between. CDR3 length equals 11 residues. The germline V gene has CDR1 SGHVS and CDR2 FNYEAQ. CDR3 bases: TGTGCCCCCGTCAGTCATTCACCCCTCCACTTT. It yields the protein CAPVSHSPLHF.

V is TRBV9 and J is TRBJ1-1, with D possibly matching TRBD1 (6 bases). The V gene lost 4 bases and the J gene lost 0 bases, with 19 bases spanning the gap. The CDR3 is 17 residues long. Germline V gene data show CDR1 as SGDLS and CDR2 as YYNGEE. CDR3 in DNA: TGTGCCAGCAGCCCGGAAGGGGGGGGGACCGTGAACACTGAAGCTTTCTTT. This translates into CASSPEGGGTVNTEAFF.

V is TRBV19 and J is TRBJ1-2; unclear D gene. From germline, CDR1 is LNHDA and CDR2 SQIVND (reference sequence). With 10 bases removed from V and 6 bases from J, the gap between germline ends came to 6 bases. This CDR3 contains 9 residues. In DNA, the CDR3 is TGTGCCACCGGTCATGGCTACACCTTC. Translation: CATGHGYTF.

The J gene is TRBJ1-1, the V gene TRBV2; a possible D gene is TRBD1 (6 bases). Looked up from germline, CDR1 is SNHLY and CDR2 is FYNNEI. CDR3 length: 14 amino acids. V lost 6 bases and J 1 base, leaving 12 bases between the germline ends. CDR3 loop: CASRAGQTNTEAFF. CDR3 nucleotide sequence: TGTGCCAGCAGAGCGGGACAAACGAACACTGAAGCTTTCTTT.

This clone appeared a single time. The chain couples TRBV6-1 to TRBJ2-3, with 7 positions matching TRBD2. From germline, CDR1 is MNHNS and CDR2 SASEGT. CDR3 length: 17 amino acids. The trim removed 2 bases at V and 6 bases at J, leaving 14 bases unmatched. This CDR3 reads CASSEPVGAGRADTQYF. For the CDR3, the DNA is TGTGCCAGCAGTGAACCGGTAGGAGCGGGGAGGGCTGATACGCAGTATTTT.

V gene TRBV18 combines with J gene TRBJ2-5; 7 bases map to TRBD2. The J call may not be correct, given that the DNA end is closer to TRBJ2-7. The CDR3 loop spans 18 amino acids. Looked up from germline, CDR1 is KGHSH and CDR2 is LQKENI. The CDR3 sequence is CASSTTLDQAGRSYEQYF. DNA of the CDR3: TGTGCCAGCTCAACTACGCTTGACCAAGCGGGGCGATCCTACGAGCAGTACTTC.

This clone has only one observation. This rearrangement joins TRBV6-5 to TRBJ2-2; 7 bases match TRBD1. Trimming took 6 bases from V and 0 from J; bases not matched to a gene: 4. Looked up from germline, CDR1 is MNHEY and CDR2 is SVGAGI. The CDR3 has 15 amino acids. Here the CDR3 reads CASSQGVSNTGELFF. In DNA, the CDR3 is TGTGCCAGCAGCCAGGGGGTTTCGAACACCGGGGAGCTGTTTTTT.

The CDR3 DNA reads as TGTGCCAGTAGTTCCCGACAGGGGGTACGGGATACGCAGTATTTT. It yields the protein CASSSRQGVRDTQYF. The J gene is TRBJ2-3, the V gene TRBV19, with 9 bases matching TRBD1. The CDR3 has 15 amino acids. V was clipped by 5 bases and J by 6 bases; unmatched bases: 9. CDR1 is LNHDA, CDR2 SQIVND, per germline (reference sequence).

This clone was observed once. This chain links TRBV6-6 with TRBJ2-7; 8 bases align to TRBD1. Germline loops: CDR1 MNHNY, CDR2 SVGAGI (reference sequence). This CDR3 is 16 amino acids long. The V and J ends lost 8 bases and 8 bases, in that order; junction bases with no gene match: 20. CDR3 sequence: CASETARGTGSHKQYF. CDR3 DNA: TGTGCCAGCGAAACGGCCCGCGGGACAGGATCCCATAAGCAGTACTTC.

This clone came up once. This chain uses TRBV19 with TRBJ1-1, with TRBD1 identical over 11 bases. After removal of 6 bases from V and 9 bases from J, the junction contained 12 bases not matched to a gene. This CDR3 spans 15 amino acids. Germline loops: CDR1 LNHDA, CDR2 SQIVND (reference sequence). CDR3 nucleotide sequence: TGTGCCAGTAGACGTGGACAGGGGGCAATATCCCAAGCTTTCTTT. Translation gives CASRRGQGAISQAFF. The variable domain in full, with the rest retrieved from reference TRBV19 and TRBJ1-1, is DGGITQSPKYLFRKEGQNVTLSCEQNLNHDAMYWYRQDPGQGLRLIYYSQIVNDFQKGDIAEGYSVSREKKESFPLTVTSAQKNPTAFYLCASRRGQGAISQAFFGQGTRLTVV.

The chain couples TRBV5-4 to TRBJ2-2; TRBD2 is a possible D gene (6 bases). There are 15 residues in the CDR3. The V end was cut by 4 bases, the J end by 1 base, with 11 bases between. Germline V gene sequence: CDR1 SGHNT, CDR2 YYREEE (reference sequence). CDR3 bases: TGTGCCAGCAGCGGGGGACTTAGGAACACCGGGGAGCTGTTTTTT. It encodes CASSGGLRNTGELFF. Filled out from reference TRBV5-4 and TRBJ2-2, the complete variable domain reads ETGVTQSPTHLIKTRGQQVTLRCSSQSGHNTVSWYQQALGQGPQFIFQYYREEENGRGNFPPRFSGLQFPNYSSELNVNALELDDSALYLCASSGGLRNTGELFFGEGSRLTVL.

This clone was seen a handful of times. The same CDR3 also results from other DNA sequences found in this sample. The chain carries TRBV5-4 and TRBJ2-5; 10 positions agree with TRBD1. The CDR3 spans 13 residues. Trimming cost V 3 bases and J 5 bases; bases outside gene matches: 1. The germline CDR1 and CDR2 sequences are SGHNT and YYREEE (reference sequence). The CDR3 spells CASSSDRGETQYF. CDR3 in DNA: TGTGCCAGCAGCTCGGACAGGGGGGAGACCCAGTACTTC.